This paragraph reports one T cell receptor beta chain. Original data processing: Reference gene primer amplification gave nucleated cell count estimates. Profiling relied on immunoSEQ multiplex PCR, and the TCRdb table lists in-frame clones only, not all of them. Clonal size and the V and J genes are those of that table, whereas D and trimming came from the DNA. This sample carries over 400,000 clones, around 85% of them seen once, and the ten largest clones take around 7.9%. Cohort 3 recovered donors had two negative PCRs, clearance, or symptom resolution. This sample is part of a study of blood T cell repertoires in COVID-19. Across the whole study: Italy, Spain and the United States were the sources of the convalescent and acute COVID-19 samples. PBMCs, B-cell-depleted T cells, or T cells provided the cDNA or gDNA that made up the material.

The CDR3 contains 11 residues. Germline assignment: CDR1 DFQATT and CDR2 SNEGSKA (reference sequence). With 5 bases clipped from V and 15 bases from J, the junction kept 9 bases outside the gene matches. The specimen sequenced was PBMCs or T cells enriched from blood (not recorded which). This sequence originates from a woman aged 55-69 years who had recovered from COVID-19. The chain recombines TRBV20-1 with TRBJ2-1; 8 positions agree with TRBD2. The CDR3 loop is CSAPLSGGPFF. Written as DNA, the CDR3 is TGCAGTGCTCCCCTGAGCGGGGGTCCGTTCTTC.